These 14 T cell receptor beta chains originate from one sample sequenced in a study of Ad26.COV2.S vaccination and SARS-CoV-2 variants (dated by TCRdb to 2020 to 2022). To prepare the library, the immunoSEQ multiplex PCR assay was applied. Entries here come from immuneACCESS through TCRdb and include only in-frame sequences with V and J called. Some clones fail to appear in such tables; in the studies checked, an unresolved V gene covers under half of the shortfall, and the cause of the remainder is unknown. This sample lists some 350,000 clones; roughly 81% were detected once. In total, the top ten clones hold 2.5% to 3.5% of the sample. In light of the paper, this sample's treatment or condition label describes: over 15 received Ad26.COV2.S at low or high dose, single or two shots; 5 received placebo; per-sample allocation not given. For vaccine and placebo recipients, the sequenced repertoires came from samples collected on day 63 after the first injection.

The sequenced sample was peripheral blood, obtained in a trial of Ad26.COV2.S vaccine versus placebo. These TCRs come from a person aged 18-60 years who received the Ad26.COV2.S COVID-19 vaccine or a placebo.

The chain is built from TRBV7-9 and TRBJ2-1; 9 positions match TRBD2. With 1 base clipped from V and 8 bases from J, the junction kept 6 bases outside the gene matches. Germline V gene lookup returns CDR1 SEHNR and CDR2 FQNEAQ (reference sequence). The CDR3 totals 15 residues. DNA for the CDR3: TGTGCCAGCAGCTTAGTTCTAGCGGGGAGGGATGAGCAGTTCTTC. Amino acids: CASSLVLAGRDEQFF. Together with reference TRBV7-9 and TRBJ2-1, the CDR3 gives the full variable domain: DTGVSQNPRHKITKRGQNVTFRCDPISEHNRLYWYRQTLGQGPEFLTYFQNEAQLEKSRLLSDRFSAERPKGSFSTLEIQRTEQGDSAMYLCASSLVLAGRDEQFFGPGTRLTVL.

This clone has a single count. The CDR3 sequence is CASSPLGQGDEKLFF. The CDR3 coding sequence is TGTGCCAGCAGTCCGCTGGGACAGGGGGATGAAAAACTGTTTTTT. V and J are TRBV6-1 and TRBJ1-4, with 11 bases identical to TRBD1. V trimming: 5 bases; J trimming: 6 bases; junction bases outside the gene matches: 5. Germline V gene data show CDR1 as MNHNS and CDR2 as SASEGT. The CDR3 is made up of 15 amino acids.

V and J are TRBV2 and TRBJ1-1; D might be TRBD1 (5 bases). The germline V gene has CDR1 SNHLY and CDR2 FYNNEI. The V end lost 5 bases, the J end lost 0 bases, and 13 bases lay between the germline ends. The CDR3 runs to 15 residues. The CDR3: CASSQRTSLNTEAFF. The CDR3 nucleotides read TGTGCCAGCAGTCAGCGGACATCCTTGAACACTGAAGCTTTCTTT.

The DNA of the CDR3 is TGTGCCAGCAGTTACAATCAGGGCTCTGGAAACACCATATATTTT. Protein product: CASSYNQGSGNTIYF. The V gene is TRBV6-6, the J gene TRBJ1-3; D is possibly TRBD1 (5 bases). The CDR3 runs to 15 residues. In germline, CDR1 is MNHNY, CDR2 SVGAGI (reference sequence). Trimming left V 2 bases short and J 0 bases short, with 8 bases between.

The gene calls are TRBV6-1 and TRBJ1-1; D is possibly TRBD1 (6 bases). V dropped 3 bases and J dropped 3 bases, with 11 bases sitting between them. Germline CDR1 reads MNHNS; CDR2 reads SASEGT. There are 14 residues in the CDR3. CDR3 protein: CASSETGGYTEAFF. CDR3 DNA: TGTGCCAGCAGTGAGACAGGTGGCTACACTGAAGCTTTCTTT.

The chain carries TRBV7-9 and TRBJ2-1; TRBD2 matches 16 bases. Germline-derived CDR1 and CDR2 are SEHNR and FQNEAQ (reference sequence). The CDR3 length is 15 residues. V was pared by 3 bases and J by 8 bases, with 1 base of the junction left unmatched. CDR3: CASSLGLAGGYEQFF. The CDR3 DNA sequence: TGTGCCAGCAGCTTGGGACTAGCGGGAGGGTATGAGCAGTTCTTC.

V and J are TRBV5-8 and TRBJ2-3; D is perhaps TRBD2 (6 bases). The CDR3 is 12 amino acids. V lost 2 bases and J 7 bases, leaving 8 bases between the germline ends. Looked up from germline, CDR1 is SGHTS and CDR2 is YDEGEE. The CDR3: CASSFTSYTQYF. The CDR3, as DNA: TGTGCCAGCAGCTTTACTAGCTATACGCAGTATTTT.

The gene calls are TRBV10-2 and TRBJ2-1; 12 bases fit TRBD2. The trim removed 4 bases at V and 2 bases at J, leaving 15 bases unmatched. The V gene's germline CDR1 is WSHSY and CDR2 SAAADI. The CDR3 is made up of 20 amino acids. For the CDR3, the DNA is TGCGCCAGCAGTGCCGAATTGACTAGCGGGAGACACAGAGCCTACAATGAGCAGTTCTTC. The encoded protein is CASSAELTSGRHRAYNEQFF.

Worth noting for this clone: The same CDR3 also results from other DNA sequences found in this sample. The rearrangement uses TRBV11-2 and TRBJ2-1; 8 bases match TRBD2. CDR3 length: 20 residues. The germline V gene has CDR1 SGHAT and CDR2 FQNNGV. Trimming took 0 bases from V and 4 from J; bases not matched to a gene: 17. In DNA, the CDR3 is TGTGCCAGCAGCTTAGACTTTTCGCGGGGCGGGGGGCCGAATTACAATGAGCAGTTCTTC. It translates to CASSLDFSRGGGPNYNEQFF.

V gene TRBV9 combines with J gene TRBJ1-3, with 8 nucleotides matching TRBD1. From germline, CDR1 is SGDLS and CDR2 YYNGEE. The CDR3 runs to 18 residues. Losses at the gene ends were 4 bases for V and 0 bases for J; bases not matched to a gene: 12. The CDR3 reads CASSPRGQASGSGNTIYF. The DNA of the CDR3 is TGTGCCAGCAGCCCACGGGGACAGGCAAGTGGCTCTGGAAACACCATATATTTT.

In this sample, this clone turned up once. V gene TRBV27 combines with J gene TRBJ1-2; the D is unclear. The V and J ends lost 3 bases and 1 base respectively, with 18 bases between them. The CDR3 is 17 amino acids. Germline values: CDR1 MNHEY, CDR2 SMNVEV (reference sequence). This CDR3 reads CASSFRAGLLNNYGYTF. The CDR3 DNA follows: TGTGCCAGCAGTTTTCGGGCAGGTTTACTTAATAACTATGGCTACACCTTC.

V is TRBV18 and J is TRBJ2-3; 10 bases align to TRBD2. CDR1 is KGHSH and CDR2 is LQKENI in the germline V gene. CDR3 length equals 17 residues. With 3 bases clipped from V and 4 bases from J, the junction kept 10 bases outside the gene matches. The DNA of the CDR3 is TGTGCCAGCTCACCCGTTAGCGGGGGGCCCAGTTCAGATACGCAGTATTTT. Translating gives CASSPVSGGPSSDTQYF.

This clone was recorded once. V and J are TRBV7-2 and TRBJ1-1; a weak D match, TRBD1 (5 bases). Germline V gene lookup returns CDR1 SGHTA and CDR2 FQGNSA. The ends were cut back, 1 base at V and 3 bases at J, with 12 bases in the middle. The CDR3 has 15 residues. The CDR3 sequence: CASSLDPREDTEAFF. The CDR3 region has the DNA TGTGCCAGCAGCTTAGACCCCAGGGAGGACACTGAAGCTTTCTTT.

The rearrangement joins TRBV7-2 to TRBJ2-7; D is perhaps TRBD2 (5 bases). CDR3 length equals 14 residues. Germline-derived CDR1 and CDR2 are SGHTA and FQGNSA. Trimming took 1 base from V and 1 from J, leaving 8 bases between them. The CDR3 sequence is CASSLERHSYEQYF. DNA for the CDR3: TGTGCCAGCAGCTTAGAGCGGCATTCCTACGAGCAGTACTTC.